This passage covers 18 T cell receptor beta chains from one sample sequenced in a study of cytomegalovirus exposure and HLA in healthy donors (dated by TCRdb to about 2017). The library was generated by the immunoSEQ multiplex PCR assay. A mixture of 60 forward primers for TCR Vbeta segments and 13 reverse primers for TCR Jbeta segments was used in the multiplex PCR. Entries here come from immuneACCESS through TCRdb and include only in-frame sequences with V and J called. Some clones fail to appear in such tables; in the studies checked, an unresolved V gene covers under half of the shortfall, and the cause of the remainder is unknown. The sample table holds under 100,000 clones, of which around 79% were seen once. Of the sample, 5% to 7% is held by the ten largest clones. Material: PBMCs. These receptors were obtained from a man between 18 and 35 years old in good health and CMV-seropositive.

This clone was seen a few times. The chain employs TRBV7-3 and TRBJ2-2; D gene unclear. CDR1 and CDR2 from the germline V gene are SGHTA and FQGTGA. The CDR3 totals 13 residues. With 0 bases removed from V and 8 bases from J, the gap between germline ends came to 7 bases. CDR3 bases: TGTGCCAGCAGCTTAACTAGTGGTGGGGAGCTGTTTTTT. Its protein product is CASSLTSGGELFF.

The rearrangement joins TRBV13 to TRBJ1-5, with no clear D. This CDR3 comprises 15 residues. The ends were cut back, 6 bases at V and 4 bases at J, with 16 bases in the middle. Germline-derived CDR1 and CDR2 are PRHDT and FYEKMQ (reference sequence). The CDR3, as DNA: TGTGCCAGCAGGATGGGCACCGCTCAAAATCAGCCCCAGCATTTT. Translated: CASRMGTAQNQPQHF.

The rearrangement links TRBV4-1 to TRBJ1-1; 7 bases fit TRBD1. With 3 bases clipped from V and 4 bases from J, the junction kept 8 bases outside the gene matches. Germline-derived CDR1 and CDR2 are MGHRA and YSYEKL. The CDR3 totals 15 residues. CDR3 loop: CASSQPVRGSTEAFF. The CDR3 DNA reads TGCGCCAGCAGCCAGCCGGTCAGGGGGAGCACTGAAGCTTTCTTT.

The V gene is TRBV5-5, the J gene TRBJ2-5, with 7 bases fitting TRBD1. V trimming: 3 bases; J trimming: 1 base; junction bases outside the gene matches: 9. The CDR3 is made up of 16 amino acids. Germline V gene data show CDR1 as SGHKS and CDR2 as YYEKEE (reference sequence). The CDR3 DNA sequence: TGTGCCAGCAGCTCTGTGGGGACAGTGCTCCAAGAGACCCAGTACTTC. Its protein is CASSSVGTVLQETQYF. Combining the CDR3 with reference TRBV5-5 and TRBJ2-5 gives the whole variable domain DAGVTQSPTHLIKTRGQQVTLRCSPISGHKSVSWYQQVLGQGPQFIFQYYEKEERGRGNFPDRFSARQFPNYSSELNVNALLLGDSALYLCASSSVGTVLQETQYFGPGTRLLVL.

The J gene is TRBJ1-1, the V gene TRBV29-1; TRBD1 matches at 12 bases. The CDR3 consists of 16 residues. Germline V gene lookup returns CDR1 SQVTM and CDR2 ANQGSEA. Unmatched junction bases numbered 14, after V lost 2 bases and J lost 10 bases. CDR3 DNA: TGCAGCGTTGAAAGGGGACAGGGGGCGGCAGAAAACGGAGCTTTCTTT. Translated: CSVERGQGAAENGAFF.

The chain links TRBV16 to TRBJ1-5, with 8 bases that match TRBD1. In germline, CDR1 is KGHSY, CDR2 FQNENV. The length of the CDR3 is 15 residues. Trimming cost V 4 bases and J 3 bases; bases outside gene matches: 5. CDR3 sequence reads: CASSPGQVNNQPQHF. The CDR3 DNA is TGTGCCAGCAGCCCGGGACAGGTTAACAATCAGCCCCAGCATTTT.

The V call is TRBV11-2, the J call TRBJ2-7; tentatively, D is TRBD2 (5 bases). The germline V gene has CDR1 SGHAT and CDR2 FQNNGV. The V gene lost 6 bases and the J gene lost 0 bases, with 15 bases spanning the gap. The CDR3 contains 15 residues. The CDR3 loop reads CASRASYGSSYEQYF. In DNA, the CDR3 is TGTGCCAGCAGGGCGAGCTATGGGAGCTCCTACGAGCAGTACTTC.

V and J are TRBV6-5 and TRBJ2-7; perhaps TRBD1 as D (6 bases). CDR3 length equals 14 residues. CDR1 and CDR2 (germline): MNHEY, SVGAGI. Trimming cost V 0 bases and J 4 bases, with 10 bases left between them. Here the CDR3 DNA reads TGTGCCAGCAGTTACTCGATTAGGGGGTACGAGCAGTACTTC. Translating it yields CASSYSIRGYEQYF.

The rearrangement links TRBV7-2 to TRBJ1-2, with TRBD1 matching over 7 bases. The CDR3 has 13 amino acids. The V gene end was trimmed by 5 bases and the J gene end by 7 bases; junction bases not matched to a gene: 7. Germline loops: CDR1 SGHTA, CDR2 FQGNSA. The CDR3 coding sequence is TGTGCCAGCAGCCCAGGGGGGATTTCTGGCTACACCTTC. Residues: CASSPGGISGYTF.

The gene calls are TRBV9 and TRBJ2-1, with D possibly matching TRBD2 (6 bases). Germline-derived CDR1 and CDR2 are SGDLS and YYNGEE. V was shortened by 3 bases and J by 5 bases, with 15 bases between the two germline ends. The CDR3 runs to 15 residues. The CDR3 DNA reads TGTGCCAGCAGCGCCCCAGCGGGTGTCGACAATGAGCAGTTCTTC. Translation gives CASSAPAGVDNEQFF. Full variable domain (missing parts from reference TRBV9 and TRBJ2-1): DSGVTQTPKHLITATGQRVTLRCSPRSGDLSVYWYQQSLDQGLQFLIQYYNGEERAKGNILERFSAQQFPDLHSELNLSSLELGDSALYFCASSAPAGVDNEQFFGPGTRLTVL.

This clone appeared a few times. J is TRBJ1-1 and V is TRBV6-5; D is ambiguous. Between the trimmed V and J ends, which lost 0 bases and 1 base, there was a span of 6 bases. Germline CDR1 and CDR2: MNHEY and SVGAGI. This CDR3 is 14 amino acids long. This CDR3 is CASSYSDTNTEAFF. CDR3 coding DNA: TGTGCCAGCAGTTACTCAGACACGAACACTGAAGCTTTCTTT.

This clone was counted between two and nine times. CDR3 sequence (DNA): TGCGCCAGCGGGGTGGGGGGTGCGGAATTCCCCTACGAGCAGTACTTC. This gives the protein CASGVGGAEFPYEQYF. The J gene is TRBJ2-7, the V gene TRBV10-2, with a possible D match to TRBD2 (6 bases). Trimming stripped 8 bases from V and 2 bases from J, with 22 bases between. The germline CDR1 and CDR2 sequences are WSHSY and SAAADI. This CDR3 is 16 amino acids long.

The genes are TRBV6-1 and TRBJ2-7; D is undetermined. The CDR3 spans 13 residues. Trimming took 9 bases from V and 0 from J, leaving 12 bases between them. Germline lookup yields CDR1 MNHNS and CDR2 SASEGT. In DNA, the CDR3 is TGTGCCAGTGGGCAGGCGATCTCCTACGAGCAGTACTTC. It is translated as CASGQAISYEQYF.

This chain connects TRBV18 to TRBJ2-1; TRBD2 aligns across 13 bases. Trimming at V came to 4 bases and at J to 10 bases, leaving 1 base not matched to a gene. This CDR3 is 13 amino acids long. Germline V CDR1 and CDR2: KGHSH, LQKENI. CDR3 protein: CASSQGLAGEQFF. CDR3 nucleotide sequence: TGTGCCAGCTCACAGGGACTAGCGGGAGAGCAGTTCTTC.

Comment on this clone: The same CDR3 also results from other DNA sequences found in this sample. This chain connects TRBV6-5 to TRBJ2-7; D is perhaps TRBD2 (5 bases). The germline gives CDR1 MNHEY, CDR2 SVGAGI. Trimming pared 2 bases from V and 6 bases from J, leaving 5 bases between. There are 11 residues in the CDR3. This CDR3 is CASSYGGEQYF. Here the CDR3 DNA reads TGTGCCAGCAGTTACGGAGGCGAGCAGTACTTC.

The chain uses TRBV2 and TRBJ2-7; 10 bases align to TRBD2. CDR1 SNHLY and CDR2 FYNNEI come from the germline V gene. This CDR3 is built from 11 residues. J lost 6 bases, V lost 9 bases, and 2 bases had no gene match. In DNA form, the CDR3 reads TGTGCCAGTAGCGGGAGGTCCGAGCAGTACTTC. Protein: CASSGRSEQYF. The full variable domain, completed using reference TRBV2 and TRBJ2-7, is EPEVTQTPSHQVTQMGQEVILRCVPISNHLYFYWYRQILGQKVEFLVSFYNNEISEKSEIFDDQFSVERPDGSNFTLKIRSTKLEDSAMYFCASSGRSEQYFGPGTRLTVT.

The chain recombines TRBV28 with TRBJ1-1; 9 nucleotides line up with TRBD1. This CDR3 spans 12 amino acids. Germline assignment: CDR1 MDHEN and CDR2 SYDVKM. V lost 6 bases and J lost 8; bases outside the gene matches: 4. The CDR3: CASSQDRGEAFF. CDR3 coding DNA: TGTGCCAGCAGCCAAGACAGGGGGGAAGCTTTCTTT.

The chain links TRBV28 to TRBJ1-1; no firm D call. In germline, CDR1 is MDHEN, CDR2 SYDVKM. V lost 11 bases and J 1 base, leaving 8 bases between the germline ends. The CDR3 totals 11 residues. Here the CDR3 DNA reads TGTGCCGCTACCAAGAACACTGAAGCTTTCTTT. It encodes CAATKNTEAFF.